This T cell receptor (beta chain) is drawn from a study of blood T cell repertoires in COVID-19. Across the study: Collection of acute and convalescent COVID-19 samples took place in the United States, Italy and Spain.

Study processing details: Amplification of reference gene primers was used by the study to estimate nucleated cell counts. The data were produced by immunoSEQ multiplex PCR, yet TCRdb's version contains in-frame clones alone and is incomplete. Clone size and V and J calls were adopted from that table, with D and trimming inferred from the DNA. In the table there are tens of thousands of clones, about 86% of which are singletons. In Seattle, patients joined the study during active infection and were tracked longitudinally. V was clipped by 5 bases and J by 0 bases; unmatched bases: 4. CDR1 is LNHDA and CDR2 is SQIVND in the germline V gene (reference sequence). The CDR3 extends over 14 amino acids.

This sequence joins TRBV19 and TRBJ2-7; 7 positions agree with TRBD1. The sample taken for sequencing was peripheral blood. The sequence was collected from a woman aged 60 to 75 with COVID-19, enrolled during active disease. The CDR3 loop is CASSPWTGSYEQYF. CDR3 DNA: TGTGCCAGTAGTCCATGGACAGGCTCCTACGAGCAGTACTTC. Based on the CDR3 plus reference TRBV19 and TRBJ2-7, the full variable domain is DGGITQSPKYLFRKEGQNVTLSCEQNLNHDAMYWYRQDPGQGLRLIYYSQIVNDFQKGDIAEGYSVSREKKESFPLTVTSAQKNPTAFYLCASSPWTGSYEQYFGPGTRLTVT.